This T cell receptor beta chain was recorded in a study of T cells in Graves' hyperthyroidism and ophthalmopathy. Whole-study context: Peripheral blood draws took place at initial diagnosis, ahead of any treatment. The study's findings and limits: Ophthalmopathy prediction by the model preceded onset by a median about 6.3 months. Using 13 V-J features, a model discriminated ophthalmopathy from stable hyperthyroidism. Most thyroid clonotypes expanded above 0.001 appeared in blood too.

TCR beta CDR3 regions were amplified from RNA. The primer set for the first-round RT-PCR of the TCR CDR3 was HTBI. TCRdb independently ran MiXCR on the multiplex PCR reads; one entry per CDR3 protein. The sample yields about 680,000 distinct CDR3 sequences, 35% seen once. The V gene's germline CDR1 is LGHNT and CDR2 FRNRAP. CDR3 size: 14 residues. V was clipped by 6 bases and J by 3 bases, with 12 bases between them. As regards this clonotype: What it binds is unknown.

The chain combines TRBV12-5 with TRBJ1-5; D remains unclear. Sequencing used blood. This clonotype was sampled from a woman in her forties with Graves' hyperthyroidism. This CDR3 is CASGLGGLNQPQHF. The CDR3 bases are TGTGCTAGTGGCCTTGGAGGCCTCAATCAGCCCCAGCATTTT.